Sequencing of this TCR beta chain was carried out in a study of shared clonotypes between healthy human individuals. Overall study context: Samples came from a couple of female and a few male donors aged 18 to 49.

Repertoires were generated with immunoSEQ multiplex PCR, while TCRdb's copy carries only in-frame clones and drops some. The data hold about 300,000 clones, with around 67% observed a single time. This CDR3 contains 15 residues. V gave up 4 bases and J gave up 3 bases, with 17 bases separating them. The germline V gene encodes CDR1 SGHNT and CDR2 YYREEE (reference sequence). Investigators divided CD4+ cells into CD45RA+ naive and CD45RA-negative memory subsets. The chain has TRBV5-4 and TRBJ2-7, with D unresolved. Sequenced material: memory CD4+ T cells sorted from blood. Subset indicated: CD45RA-negative fraction. This clonotype was sampled from a man aged 25 to 40 in good health. The CDR3 DNA reads as TGTGCCAGCAGCACACCTTCTCAAGCCTTCTACGAGCAGTACTTC. Translated: CASSTPSQAFYEQYF.